The 8 T cell receptor beta chains presented below share a single source sample, sequenced in a study of T cell responses to AZD1222 COVID-19 vaccine. The method was immunoSEQ multiplex PCR; TCRdb's version includes in-frame clones alone and lacks a portion of them. This table has about 130,000 clones, approximately 90% appearing once. The source was peripheral blood, collected 28 days after the second AZD1222 dose. These receptors all come from an adult who received the AZD1222 COVID-19 vaccine.

Concerning this clone: At one end the junction does not follow the germline gene, possibly because of a read error. The chain couples TRBV29-1 to TRBJ1-2, with unresolved D. Per germline, CDR1 SQVTM and CDR2 ANQGSEA. The CDR3 spans 14 residues. The CDR3 nucleotides read TGCAGCGTTGATATTGGCAGATCTAATTATGGCTACACCTTC. It yields the protein CSVDIGRSNYGYTF. The whole variable domain, filled in from reference TRBV29-1 and TRBJ1-2, reads SAVISQKPSRDICQRGTSLTIQCQVDSQVTMMFWYRQQPGQSLTLIATANQGSEATYESGFVIDKFPISRPNLTFSTLTVSNMSPEDSSIYLCSVDIGRSNYGYTFGSGTRLTVV.

The chain carries TRBV12-5 and TRBJ2-1; 10 nucleotides agree with TRBD2. V shed 6 bases and J 9 bases; nucleotides not matched to a gene: 11. The CDR3 is 15 amino acids. CDR1 and CDR2 (germline): LGHNT, FRNRAP. CDR3 protein: CASGPGTSVKVEQFF. In nucleotides, the CDR3 is TGTGCTAGTGGCCCGGGGACTAGCGTAAAGGTTGAGCAGTTCTTC.

V gene TRBV10-2 combines with J gene TRBJ1-3; D might be TRBD1 (6 bases). The CDR3 sequence is 15 residues long. Looked up from germline, CDR1 is WSHSY and CDR2 is SAAADI. V lost 0 bases and J lost 5, with 11 bases in between. This CDR3 reads CASSESGRGRNTIYF. CDR3 sequence (DNA): TGCGCCAGCAGTGAGTCGGGCAGGGGCCGAAACACCATATATTTT.

J is TRBJ2-7 and V is TRBV9, with 8 bases matching TRBD1. V shed 4 bases and J 3 bases; nucleotides not matched to a gene: 9. CDR3 length: 15 residues. The germline V gene encodes CDR1 SGDLS and CDR2 YYNGEE. This CDR3 is CASSITGTGDYEQYF. CDR3 coding DNA: TGTGCCAGCAGCATCACCGGGACAGGCGACTACGAGCAGTACTTC.

This chain connects TRBV29-1 to TRBJ1-2, with D uncertain. CDR1 and CDR2 (germline): SQVTM, ANQGSEA. V shed 0 bases and J shed 8 bases, with 10 bases lying between them. There are 12 residues in the CDR3. The CDR3 sequence: CSVEDHGFGYTF. CDR3 coding DNA: TGCAGCGTTGAAGATCACGGGTTCGGCTACACCTTC.

The chain recombines TRBV5-5 with TRBJ1-3; the D gene is possibly TRBD1 (5 bases). Germline-derived CDR1 and CDR2 are SGHKS and YYEKEE (reference sequence). Trimming stripped 1 base from V and 2 bases from J, with 7 bases between. The CDR3 spans 14 residues. The CDR3 region has the DNA TGTGCCAGCAGCTTGTGGGGGACTGGAAACACCATATATTTT. Translation gives CASSLWGTGNTIYF.

The chain employs TRBV18 and TRBJ2-5, with TRBD1 matching 9 bases. Trimming removed 4 bases from V and 5 bases from J; junction bases left unmatched: 8. CDR1 is KGHSH, CDR2 LQKENI, per germline. This CDR3 is built from 15 residues. The CDR3 here is CASSRDRGMSETQYF. The CDR3, as DNA: TGTGCCAGCTCACGCGACAGGGGGATGTCGGAGACCCAGTACTTC.

The CDR3 loop reads CASSPTGTGRYEQYF. CDR3 nucleotides: TGTGCCAGCAGTCCTACCGGGACAGGACGCTACGAGCAGTACTTC. The chain has TRBV27 and TRBJ2-7; TRBD1 matches 8 bases. The V segment lost 5 bases and the J segment 3 bases; nucleotides outside the gene matches: 9. This CDR3 spans 15 amino acids. Germline CDR1 MNHEY, CDR2 SMNVEV (reference sequence).